This TCR beta chain was recovered during a study of cytomegalovirus exposure and HLA in healthy donors. The CDR3 consists of 16 residues. Germline CDR1 MGHRA, CDR2 YSYEKL. Germline trimming cut 0 bases from V and 4 bases from J; bases unmatched to any gene: 8. The PCR made use of 60 Vbeta and 13 Jbeta primers. TCRdb's table, derived via immunoSEQ multiplex PCR, lists solely in-frame clones and lacks some. The table includes approximately 110,000 clones, roughly three quarters detected once. This clonotype was sampled from a woman younger than 45 in good health and CMV-seronegative. The chain couples TRBV4-1 to TRBJ1-2; 7 bases are shared with TRBD1. Source material: PBMCs. In nucleotides, the CDR3 is TGCGCCAGCAGCCAAGATCCGACAGGGTCGAGCTATGGCTACACCTTC. It translates to CASSQDPTGSSYGYTF.